The 22 T cell receptor beta chains below were found in one sample sequenced in a study of molecular identifiers for immune sequencing clone quantification. Via MiXCR, TCRdb re-called the PCR reads, giving one row per CDR3 protein. This sample has about 320,000 distinct CDR3 sequences, with about 20% found just once. Specimen: naive CD8+ T cells from blood, with Jurkat cell RNA spiked in. As for subset: FACS-sorted CD8+CD4-CCR7+CD45RA+ naive T cells. These TCRs come from a human donor in good health. Some libraries in this study had Jurkat cell RNA spiked in.

Many counts were recorded for this clonotype. The V gene is TRBV7-2, the J gene TRBJ2-7; 8 positions match TRBD2. The CDR3 sequence is 15 residues long. CDR1 is SGHTA, CDR2 FQGNSA, per germline. Trimming took 7 bases from V and 0 from J; bases not matched to a gene: 8. The CDR3 nucleotides are TGTGCCAGCACCGTTAGCGGGGCTAGCTCCTACGAGCAGTACTTC. Translated: CASTVSGASSYEQYF.

Comments on this clonotype: Since a much larger clone is just one base distant, this may be a read error. The chain joins TRBV4-2 to TRBJ2-7; D perhaps matches TRBD2 (5 bases). The CDR3 is made up of 15 amino acids. The V gene lost 0 bases and the J gene lost 9 bases, with 18 bases spanning the gap. The germline V gene has CDR1 LGHNA and CDR2 YNFKEQ. The CDR3 nucleotides are TGTGCCAGCAGCCAAGATAACGGCGGGCACGTCGGGCAGTACTTC. Protein product: CASSQDNGGHVGQYF.

In this sample, this clonotype turned up many times. The chain carries TRBV30 and TRBJ1-2, with 8 bases that match TRBD1. The CDR3 totals 13 residues. CDR1 is GTSNPN and CDR2 is SVGIG in the germline V gene (reference sequence). The J segment lost 2 bases and the V segment lost 4 bases, leaving 3 bases of the junction unmatched. The CDR3 sequence: CAWTAGGNYGYTF. Here the CDR3 DNA reads TGTGCCTGGACTGCAGGGGGCAACTATGGCTACACCTTC.

This clonotype was counted ten times or more. The rearrangement joins TRBV7-9 to TRBJ2-7; possibly TRBD2 for D (5 bases). The V gene lost 4 bases and the J gene lost 9 bases, with 25 bases spanning the gap. Germline V gives CDR1 SEHNR, CDR2 FQNEAQ (reference sequence). There are 16 residues in the CDR3. The CDR3: CASSSPKDDYTSGQYF. For the CDR3, the DNA is TGTGCCAGCAGCTCACCCAAAGACGACTATACCTCGGGGCAGTACTTC.

Many counts were recorded for this clonotype. This chain connects TRBV5-1 to TRBJ1-6; D uncertain. Germline-derived CDR1 and CDR2 are SGHRS and YFSETQ. V lost 4 bases, J lost 10 bases, and 18 bases lay in between. The CDR3 extends over 15 amino acids. For the CDR3, the DNA is TGCGCCAGCAGCCCAGACACCGACTTATTGTCACCCCTCCACTTT. It specifies CASSPDTDLLSPLHF.

Concerning this clonotype itself: A much larger clone lies one base from this, so it may be a read error. Likely a read error: the CDR3 ends without its conserved phenylalanine or tryptophan. The CDR3 DNA follows: TGTGCCAGCATCCCTGCGGGGGGACAGGGGAGTAACTATGGCTACACCCTC. As protein: CASIPAGGQGSNYGYTL. The V call is TRBV7-9, the J call TRBJ1-2; TRBD1 aligns across 10 bases. This CDR3 spans 17 amino acids. J was trimmed by 1 base and V by 7 bases; bases with no gene match: 12. From germline, CDR1 is SEHNR and CDR2 FQNEAQ (reference sequence).

The chain uses TRBV7-2 and TRBJ2-2; tentative D call: TRBD2 (6 bases). The CDR3 is 14 residues long. The V gene's germline CDR1 is SGHTA and CDR2 FQGNSA. Trimming removed 7 bases from V and 3 bases from J, with 12 bases in between. CDR3 sequence (DNA): TGTGCCAGCAAACCGGGACTTTACACCGGGGAGCTGTTTTTT. The encoded protein is CASKPGLYTGELFF.

About this clonotype itself: A much larger clone differs from this one at a single base, so this may be a read error. This sequence joins TRBV24-1 and TRBJ2-2; the D is unclear. The germline gives CDR1 KGHDR, CDR2 SFDVKD. The V gene lost 2 bases and the J gene lost 4 bases, with 13 bases spanning the gap. The CDR3 is made up of 16 amino acids. CDR3 sequence reads: CATSDSLRRSTGELFF. CDR3 nucleotides: TGTGCCACCAGTGATTCCCTTAGGAGAAGCACCGGGGAGCTGTTTTTT.

This clonotype has a count of ten or more. The J gene is TRBJ1-1, the V gene TRBV2; TRBD1 matches 8 bases. Germline trimming cut 6 bases from V and 4 bases from J; bases unmatched to any gene: 10. Germline loops: CDR1 SNHLY, CDR2 FYNNEI. This CDR3 is 15 amino acids long. CDR3: CASRFMTGVATEAFF. The CDR3 bases are TGTGCCAGCAGGTTCATGACAGGGGTGGCCACTGAAGCTTTCTTT.

This clonotype was detected only a few times. The gene calls are TRBV12-3 or TRBV12-4 and TRBJ2-7, with TRBD2 identical over 12 bases. The CDR3 totals 15 residues. V shed 3 bases and J 3 bases; nucleotides not matched to a gene: 3. The DNA of the CDR3 is TGTGCCAGCAGTTTTTCACTAGCGGGGGGCTACGAGCAGTACTTC. It codes for CASSFSLAGGYEQYF.

In the case of this clonotype: A clone one base away is much larger, so this may be a read error. The V call is TRBV5-3, the J call TRBJ2-3, with a tentative D call TRBD1 (6 bases). TRBV5-3 is flagged as an ORF with uncertain function. V lost 8 bases and J lost 2, with 18 bases in between. This CDR3 contains 15 residues. CDR3 amino acids: CASSSQGYLTDTQYF. For the CDR3, the DNA is TGTGCCAGCAGCAGTCAGGGGTATCTCACAGATACGCAGTATTTT.

This clonotype showed up many times. This chain links TRBV6-5 with TRBJ2-3; 12 nucleotides line up with TRBD2. Germline V gives CDR1 MNHEY, CDR2 SVGAGI. After removal of 4 bases from V and 0 bases from J, the junction contained 2 bases not matched to a gene. The CDR3 sequence is 16 residues long. CDR3 sequence (DNA): TGTGCCAGCAGTTTGACTAGCGGGGGAAGCACAGATACGCAGTATTTT. Translated: CASSLTSGGSTDTQYF.

This clonotype has a handful of counts. At one end, the junction sequence differs from germline, possibly due to a read error. V usage is TRBV9 and J usage is TRBJ2-3, with D possibly matching TRBD2 (5 bases). Germline V gene data show CDR1 as SGDLS and CDR2 as YYNGEE. This CDR3 has 15 amino acids. The CDR3 is CASTKEERPTDTLYF. The CDR3 DNA sequence: TGTGCCAGTACCAAGGAGGAGCGCCCCACAGATACGCTGTATTTT.

This clonotype has ten or more counts. The chain joins TRBV7-9 to TRBJ2-7; the D gene is possibly TRBD1 (6 bases). Looked up from germline, CDR1 is SEHNR and CDR2 is FQNEAQ (reference sequence). The CDR3 totals 15 residues. Trimming left V 3 bases short and J 3 bases short, with 15 bases between. The CDR3 sequence is CASSLGQGTYYEQYF. The DNA of the CDR3 is TGTGCCAGCAGCTTGGGGCAGGGGACCTACTACGAGCAGTACTTC. Full variable domain (outside the CDR3, taken from reference TRBV7-9 and TRBJ2-7): DTGVSQNPRHKITKRGQNVTFRCDPISEHNRLYWYRQTLGQGPEFLTYFQNEAQLEKSRLLSDRFSAERPKGSFSTLEIQRTEQGDSAMYLCASSLGQGTYYEQYFGPGTRLTVT.

In this sample, this clonotype turned up a few times. The genes are TRBV28 and TRBJ1-1; D remains ambiguous. The CDR3 length is 14 residues. V was cut by 9 bases and J by 4 bases, with 18 bases left in between. From germline, CDR1 is MDHEN and CDR2 SYDVKM. The CDR3 loop reads CASPPEGGITEAFF. For the CDR3, the DNA is TGTGCCAGTCCCCCAGAGGGAGGAATCACTGAAGCTTTCTTT.

This clonotype was detected many times. This chain connects TRBV2 to TRBJ2-1; D remains unclear. The CDR3 runs 11 residues. Germline V gene lookup returns CDR1 SNHLY and CDR2 FYNNEI. The CDR3 DNA follows: TGTGCAGCCAGCATCTACAATGAGCAGTTCTTC. Translating it yields CAASIYNEQFF.

With respect to this clonotype: Possible read error: a much larger clone is one base away. The CDR3 DNA follows: TGTGCCAGCGGGGGCGTCCAAATCGCAGATACGCAGTATTTT. Protein: CASGGVQIADTQYF. This sequence joins TRBV12-3 or TRBV12-4 and TRBJ2-3, with D tentatively TRBD1 (6 bases). CDR3 length: 14 residues. With 8 bases removed from V and 4 bases from J, the gap between germline ends came to 16 bases.

There are many counts of this clonotype. This chain connects TRBV28 to TRBJ2-5, with TRBD1 matching 9 bases. Trimming removed 3 bases from V and 7 bases from J; junction bases left unmatched: 12. The CDR3 extends over 16 amino acids. Germline V CDR1 and CDR2: MDHEN, SYDVKM. The CDR3 coding sequence is TGTGCCAGCAGTTTCACCACAGGGGGCAATCGAGTGACCCAGTACTTC. The encoded protein is CASSFTTGGNRVTQYF.

This clonotype was seen many times. The chain combines TRBV6-5 with TRBJ2-3; weak D call: TRBD2 (6 bases). The length of the CDR3 is 15 residues. V was shortened by 0 bases and J by 4 bases, with 11 bases between the two germline ends. Germline CDR1 is MNHEY and CDR2 is SVGAGI. The CDR3 region is CASSYSRGGADTQYF. CDR3 DNA sequence: TGTGCCAGCAGTTACTCCCGGGGAGGAGCAGATACGCAGTATTTT.

In nucleotides, the CDR3 is TGTGCCAGCAGCAGTACGAGCCGGGGGGTCGAGACCCAGTACTTC. It translates to CASSSTSRGVETQYF. The chain has TRBV11-2 and TRBJ2-5, with 7 bases identical to TRBD2. CDR1 and CDR2 (germline): SGHAT, FQNNGV. This CDR3 has 15 amino acids. V was pared by 5 bases and J by 5 bases, with 11 bases of the junction left unmatched.

This clonotype was counted many times. The genes are TRBV12-3 or TRBV12-4 and TRBJ2-7; D perhaps matches TRBD2 (6 bases). This CDR3 spans 15 amino acids. Deletions cut 1 base from V and 2 bases from J, with 12 bases between. The CDR3 DNA reads TGTGCCAGCAGTTTAGGCGGGACGTATACCTACGAGCAGTACTTC. Protein: CASSLGGTYTYEQYF.

For this clonotype: One base away lies a much larger clone, so this may be a sequencing read error. The rearrangement links TRBV9 to TRBJ2-7; D uncertain. Trimming removed 0 bases at V and 2 bases at J, with 6 bases between. The CDR3 has 13 amino acids. Germline CDR1 and CDR2: SGDLS and YYNGEE. The CDR3 here is CASSVGQPYEQYF. The DNA for the CDR3 is TGTGCCAGCAGCGTAGGGCAGCCCTACGAGCAGTACTTC.